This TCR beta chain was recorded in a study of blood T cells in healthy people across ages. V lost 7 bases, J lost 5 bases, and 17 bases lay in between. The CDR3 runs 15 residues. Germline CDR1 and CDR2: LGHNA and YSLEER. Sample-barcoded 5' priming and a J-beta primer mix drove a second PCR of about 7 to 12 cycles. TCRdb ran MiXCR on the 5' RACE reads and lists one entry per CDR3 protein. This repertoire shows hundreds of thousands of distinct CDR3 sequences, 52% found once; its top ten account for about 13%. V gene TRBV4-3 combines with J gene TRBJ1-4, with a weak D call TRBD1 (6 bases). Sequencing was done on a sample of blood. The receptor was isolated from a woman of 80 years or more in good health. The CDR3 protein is CASNKGRGANEKLFF. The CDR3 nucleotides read TGCGCCAGCAACAAAGGGAGGGGGGCGAATGAAAAACTGTTTTTT.